This TCR beta chain came from a study of blood T cell repertoires in COVID-19. Germline V gene data show CDR1 as SGHDN and CDR2 as FVKESK. This CDR3 has 17 residues. V shed 4 bases and J shed 9 bases, with 25 bases lying between them. Authors' data handling: Estimation of nucleated cell counts was performed using reference gene primer amplification. TCRdb's copy holds only in-frame clones and misses some; the assay was immunoSEQ multiplex PCR. The V and J calls and clone size come from that table; D and trimming were worked out from the DNA. The table shows roughly 120,000 clones, with around 85% occurring only once.

The sample taken for sequencing was peripheral blood. The TCR originated in a woman over 75 with COVID-19, enrolled during active disease. This sequence joins TRBV14 and TRBJ2-1, with a possible D match to TRBD2 (8 bases). CDR3 sequence: CASSLPGGTEGTGEQFF. The CDR3 DNA reads TGTGCCAGCAGCCTCCCGGGGGGGACAGAGGGGACGGGTGAGCAGTTCTTC.